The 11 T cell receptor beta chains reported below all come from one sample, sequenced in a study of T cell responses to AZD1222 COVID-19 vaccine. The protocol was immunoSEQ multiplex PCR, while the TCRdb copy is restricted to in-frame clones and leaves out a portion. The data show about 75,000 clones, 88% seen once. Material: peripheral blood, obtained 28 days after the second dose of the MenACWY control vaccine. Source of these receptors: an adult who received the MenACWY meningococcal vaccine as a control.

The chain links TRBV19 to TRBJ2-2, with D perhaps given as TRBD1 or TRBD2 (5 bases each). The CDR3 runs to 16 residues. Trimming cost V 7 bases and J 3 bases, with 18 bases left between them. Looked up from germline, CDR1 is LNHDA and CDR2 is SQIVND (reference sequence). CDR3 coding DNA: TGTGCCAGTATCCCGGGTCTGGGGACGGACACCGGGGAGCTGTTTTTT. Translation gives CASIPGLGTDTGELFF. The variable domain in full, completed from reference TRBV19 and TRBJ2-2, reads DGGITQSPKYLFRKEGQNVTLSCEQNLNHDAMYWYRQDPGQGLRLIYYSQIVNDFQKGDIAEGYSVSREKKESFPLTVTSAQKNPTAFYLCASIPGLGTDTGELFFGEGSRLTVL.

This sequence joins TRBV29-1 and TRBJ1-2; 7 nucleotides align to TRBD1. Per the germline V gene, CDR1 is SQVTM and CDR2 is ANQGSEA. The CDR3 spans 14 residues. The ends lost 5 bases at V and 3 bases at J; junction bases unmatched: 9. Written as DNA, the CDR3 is TGCAGCGTTACAGACAGGGTTGGGGACTATGGCTACACCTTC. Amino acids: CSVTDRVGDYGYTF.

The CDR3 DNA is TGTGCCATCAGTGAGATAGGGGTCACAGATACGCAGTATTTT. This codes for CAISEIGVTDTQYF. The chain has TRBV10-3 and TRBJ2-3, with a tentative D call TRBD1 (5 bases). The CDR3 sequence is 14 residues long. V lost 2 bases to trimming and J lost 2 bases, with 8 bases between them. Germline-derived CDR1 and CDR2 are ENHRY and SYGVKD.

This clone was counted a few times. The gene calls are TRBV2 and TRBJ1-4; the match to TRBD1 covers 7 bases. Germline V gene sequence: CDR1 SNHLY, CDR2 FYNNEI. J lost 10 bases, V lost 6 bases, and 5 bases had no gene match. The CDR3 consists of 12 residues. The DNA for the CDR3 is TGTGCCAGCAGGACAGGGATGGGAAAACTGTTTTTT. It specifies CASRTGMGKLFF.

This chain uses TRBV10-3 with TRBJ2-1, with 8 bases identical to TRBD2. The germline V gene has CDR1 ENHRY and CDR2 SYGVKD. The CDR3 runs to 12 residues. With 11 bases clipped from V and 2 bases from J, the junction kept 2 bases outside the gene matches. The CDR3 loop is CASAGAYNEQFF. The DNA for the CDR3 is TGTGCCTCAGCGGGGGCCTACAATGAGCAGTTCTTC.

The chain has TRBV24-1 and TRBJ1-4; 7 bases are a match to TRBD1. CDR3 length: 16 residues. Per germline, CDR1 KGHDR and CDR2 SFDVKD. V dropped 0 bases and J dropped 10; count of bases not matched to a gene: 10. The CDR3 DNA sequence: TGTGCCACCAGTGATTTGCTGTCCCAGGGGGTGGGAAAACTGTTTTTT. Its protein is CATSDLLSQGVGKLFF.

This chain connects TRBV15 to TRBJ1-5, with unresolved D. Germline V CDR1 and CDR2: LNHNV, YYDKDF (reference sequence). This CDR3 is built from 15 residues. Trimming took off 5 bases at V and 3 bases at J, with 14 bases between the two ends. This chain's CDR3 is CATSPMPGPNQPQHF. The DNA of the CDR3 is TGTGCCACCAGCCCTATGCCGGGCCCCAATCAGCCCCAGCATTTT.

Here the CDR3 DNA reads TGTGCCAGCAGTTTAATGGGTAGCGGGGGGTACACAGATACGCAGTATTTT. Translated: CASSLMGSGGYTDTQYF. The rearrangement joins TRBV27 to TRBJ2-3, with 10 bases aligning to TRBD2. CDR3 length: 17 residues. Germline assignment: CDR1 MNHEY and CDR2 SMNVEV (reference sequence). J was trimmed by 2 bases and V by 2 bases; bases with no gene match: 7.

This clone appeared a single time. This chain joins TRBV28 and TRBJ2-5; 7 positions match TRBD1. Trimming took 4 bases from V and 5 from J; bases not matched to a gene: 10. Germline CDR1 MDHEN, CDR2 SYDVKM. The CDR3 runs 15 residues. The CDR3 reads CASSSPRQGRETQYF. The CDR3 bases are TGTGCCAGCAGTTCCCCTCGACAGGGCAGGGAGACCCAGTACTTC.

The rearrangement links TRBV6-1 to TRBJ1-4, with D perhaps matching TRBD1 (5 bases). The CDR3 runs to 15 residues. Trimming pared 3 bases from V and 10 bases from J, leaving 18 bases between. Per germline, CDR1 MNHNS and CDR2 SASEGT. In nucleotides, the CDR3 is TGTGCCAGCAGTGATCCCTTACAGGAAGTAGGAAAACTGTTTTTT. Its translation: CASSDPLQEVGKLFF.

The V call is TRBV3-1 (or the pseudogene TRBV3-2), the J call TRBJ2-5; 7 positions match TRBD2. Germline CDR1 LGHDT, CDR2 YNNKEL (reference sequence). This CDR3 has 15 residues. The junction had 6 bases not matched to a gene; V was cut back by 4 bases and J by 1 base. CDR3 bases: TGTGCCAGCAGCCCCCACGGGACTACCCAAGAGACCCAGTACTTC. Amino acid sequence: CASSPHGTTQETQYF.